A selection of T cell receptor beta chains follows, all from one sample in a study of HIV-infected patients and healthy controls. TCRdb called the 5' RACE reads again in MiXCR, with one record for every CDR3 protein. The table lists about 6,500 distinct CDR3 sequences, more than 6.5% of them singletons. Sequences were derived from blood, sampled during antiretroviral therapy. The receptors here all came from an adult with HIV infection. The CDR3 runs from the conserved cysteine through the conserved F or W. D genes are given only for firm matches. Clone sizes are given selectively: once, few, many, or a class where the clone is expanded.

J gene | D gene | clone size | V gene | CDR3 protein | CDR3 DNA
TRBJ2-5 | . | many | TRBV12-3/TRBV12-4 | CASSFTNQETQYF | TGTGCCAGCAGTTTTACCAACCAAGAGACCCAGTACTTC
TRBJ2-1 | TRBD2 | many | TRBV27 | CASSSPGLAGLNEQFF | TGTGCCAGCAGTTCACCGGGACTAGCGGGATTGAATGAGCAGTTCTTC
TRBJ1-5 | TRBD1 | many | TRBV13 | CASSSGQGGNQPQHF | TGTGCCAGCAGCTCGGGACAGGGAGGCAATCAGCCCCAGCATTTT
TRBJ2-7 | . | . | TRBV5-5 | CASSLAPDRTYEQYF | TGTGCCAGCAGCTTAGCCCCCGACAGAACCTACGAGCAGTACTTC
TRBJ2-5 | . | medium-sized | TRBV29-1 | CSAAGSGTGETQYF | TGCAGCGCCGCCGGGTCAGGGACGGGGGAGACCCAGTACTTC
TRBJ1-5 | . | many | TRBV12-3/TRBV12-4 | CASSLDIYQPQHF | TGTGCCAGCAGTTTAGACATATATCAGCCCCAGCATTTT
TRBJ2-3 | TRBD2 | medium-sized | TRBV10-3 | CAIRDTSGSTDTQYF | TGTGCCATCAGAGACACTAGCGGGAGCACAGATACGCAGTATTTT
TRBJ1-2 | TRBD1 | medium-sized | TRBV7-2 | CASSSLGTDYNYGYTF | TGTGCCAGCAGCTCGCTCGGGACAGATTATAACTATGGCTACACCTTC
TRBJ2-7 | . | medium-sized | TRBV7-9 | CASSFEGGGDEQYF | TGTGCCAGCAGCTTTGAAGGAGGGGGGGACGAGCAGTACTTC
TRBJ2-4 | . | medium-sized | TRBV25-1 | CASSSGHIQYF | TGTGCCAGCTCATCTGGGCACATTCAGTACTTC
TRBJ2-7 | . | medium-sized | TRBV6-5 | CASMTSLLGSYEQYF | TGTGCCAGCATGACGAGCCTTTTGGGTTCCTACGAGCAGTACTTC
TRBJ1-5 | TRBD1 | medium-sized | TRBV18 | CASSHRVGQDESNQPQHF | TGTGCCAGCTCACATAGGGTTGGACAGGATGAGAGCAATCAGCCCCAGCATTTT
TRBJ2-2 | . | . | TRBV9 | CASGLLSGELFF | TGTGCCAGCGGACTACTCAGCGGGGAGCTGTTTTTT
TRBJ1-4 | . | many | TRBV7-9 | CASSFGEREKLFF | TGTGCCAGCAGCTTTGGGGAGAGAGAAAAACTGTTTTTT
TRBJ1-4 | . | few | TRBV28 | CASSPPPMGNEKLFF | TGTGCCAGCAGTCCCCCCCCTATGGGAAATGAAAAACTGTTTTTT
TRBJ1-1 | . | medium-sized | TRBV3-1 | CASSQATGNTEAFF | TGTGCCAGCAGCCAAGCGACAGGGAACACTGAAGCTTTCTTT
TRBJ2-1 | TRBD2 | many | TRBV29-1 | CSVEEGLAGRFNEQFF | TGCAGCGTTGAGGAGGGACTAGCGGGAAGGTTCAATGAGCAGTTCTTC
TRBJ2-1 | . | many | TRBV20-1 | CSARDTTYNEQFF | TGCAGTGCTAGAGACACCACTTACAATGAGCAGTTCTTC
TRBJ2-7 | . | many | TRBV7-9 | CASSWDRKVYEQYF | TGTGCCAGCAGCTGGGACCGGAAAGTTTACGAGCAGTACTTC
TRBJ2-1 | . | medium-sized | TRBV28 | CASSFTIYNEQFF | TGTGCCAGCAGTTTTACAATCTACAATGAGCAGTTCTTC
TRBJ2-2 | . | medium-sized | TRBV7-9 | CASSTNREDTGELFF | TGTGCCAGCAGTACGAACAGGGAGGACACCGGGGAGCTGTTTTTT
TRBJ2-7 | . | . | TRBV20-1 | CSARLKPLSYEQYF | TGCAGTGCTAGGCTCAAGCCCTTAAGCTACGAGCAGTACTTC